A single sample gave rise to the 29 T cell receptor beta chains below, sequenced in a study of cytomegalovirus exposure and HLA in healthy donors. TCRdb's table, derived via immunoSEQ multiplex PCR, lists solely in-frame clones and lacks some. The table lists 100,000 to 150,000 clones, approximately 90% of them singletons. Sequenced sample: PBMCs. The receptor set was obtained from a man aged 18-30 years in good health and CMV-seronegative.

The chain joins TRBV6-1 to TRBJ1-5, with D possibly TRBD1 on 5 matching bases. The CDR3 contains 13 residues. V shed 4 bases and J shed 2 bases, with 6 bases lying between them. Per the germline V gene, CDR1 is MNHNS and CDR2 is SASEGT. The CDR3 is CASSGTRNQPQHF. DNA of the CDR3: TGTGCCAGCAGTGGGACACGCAATCAGCCCCAGCATTTT.

The V call is TRBV5-1, the J call TRBJ2-5, with 10 bases identical to TRBD2. Germline V gene lookup returns CDR1 SGHRS and CDR2 YFSETQ. The V and J ends lost 0 bases and 5 bases, in that order; junction bases with no gene match: 10. CDR3 length: 17 amino acids. In DNA, the CDR3 is TGCGCCAGCAGCTTGGCCCCAGCGGGAGGGCCCACGGAGACCCAGTACTTC. This gives the protein CASSLAPAGGPTETQYF.

V and J are TRBV28 and TRBJ2-7, with 9 bases identical to TRBD1. The germline CDR1 and CDR2 sequences are MDHEN and SYDVKM. After removal of 5 bases from V and 0 bases from J, the junction contained 5 bases not matched to a gene. The CDR3 is 15 residues long. As DNA, the CDR3 is TGTGCCAGCAGTGAGACGACAGGGGGCTCCTACGAGCAGTACTTC. Translated: CASSETTGGSYEQYF. Filled out from reference TRBV28 and TRBJ2-7, the complete variable domain reads DVKVTQSSRYLVKRTGEKVFLECVQDMDHENMFWYRQDPGLGLRLIYFSYDVKMKEKGDIPEGYSVSREKKERFSLILESASTNQTSMYLCASSETTGGSYEQYFGPGTRLTVT.

The chain uses TRBV5-6 and TRBJ1-3; D may be TRBD1 (5 bases). The V end was cut by 0 bases, the J end by 7 bases, with 8 bases between. Germline V gives CDR1 SGHDT, CDR2 YYEEEE. The CDR3 spans 13 residues. DNA of the CDR3: TGTGCCAGCAGCTTGGCAGGGAGGAACACCATATATTTT. This encodes CASSLAGRNTIYF.

V and J are TRBV29-1 and TRBJ2-2; D is possibly TRBD1 (6 bases). With 7 bases removed from V and 3 bases from J, the gap between germline ends came to 15 bases. Germline loops: CDR1 SQVTM, CDR2 ANQGSEA. The CDR3 runs to 14 residues. In DNA form, the CDR3 reads TGCAGCGCCAACAGGGCGGCGGACACCGGGGAGCTGTTTTTT. Its protein product is CSANRAADTGELFF.

This chain connects TRBV18 to TRBJ1-2, with TRBD1 matching 11 bases. Germline CDR1 KGHSH, CDR2 LQKENI. Trimming at V came to 3 bases and at J to 6 bases, leaving 6 bases not matched to a gene. The CDR3 contains 15 residues. CDR3 loop: CASSPGQGVGNGYTF. CDR3 DNA: TGTGCCAGCTCACCGGGACAGGGGGTTGGAAATGGCTACACCTTC.

The rearrangement uses TRBV27 and TRBJ2-7; 10 positions match TRBD1. There are 17 residues in the CDR3. Per the germline V gene, CDR1 is MNHEY and CDR2 is SMNVEV (reference sequence). Losses at the gene ends were 2 bases for V and 1 base for J; bases not matched to a gene: 8. The CDR3 region has the DNA TGTGCCAGCAGTTTAAGAGGGGACAGGGGACCATCCTACGAGCAGTACTTC. It is translated as CASSLRGDRGPSYEQYF.

This clone was counted between two and nine times. The V and J genes are TRBV7-8 and TRBJ1-6; TRBD1 might be the D (5 bases). The ends were cut back, 2 bases at V and 9 bases at J, with 14 bases in the middle. Per the germline V gene, CDR1 is SGHVS and CDR2 is FQNEAQ. CDR3 length: 15 amino acids. CDR3 region: CASSLRGPGGSPLHF. For the CDR3, the DNA is TGTGCCAGCAGCTTAAGGGGACCGGGGGGTTCACCCCTCCACTTT.

This chain links TRBV29-1 with TRBJ2-2; 15 nucleotides match TRBD2. Germline V gene lookup returns CDR1 SQVTM and CDR2 ANQGSEA. This CDR3 has 18 amino acids. V shed 4 bases, J shed 3 bases, and the junction held 9 bases outside the gene matches. CDR3 in amino acids: CSVAKTGLAGGYTGELFF. The CDR3 nucleotides read TGCAGCGTTGCAAAAACGGGACTAGCGGGAGGATACACCGGGGAGCTGTTTTTT.

V is TRBV5-1 and J is TRBJ2-3, with 14 bases fitting TRBD2. This CDR3 contains 19 residues. The junction had 9 bases not matched to a gene; V was cut back by 0 bases and J by 3 bases. Germline CDR1 reads SGHRS; CDR2 reads YFSETQ. CDR3 sequence reads: CASSLEGLAGGRVTDTQYF. Written as DNA, the CDR3 is TGCGCCAGCAGCTTGGAAGGACTAGCGGGAGGTAGGGTGACAGATACGCAGTATTTT.

In this sample, this clone turned up once. This chain uses TRBV28 with TRBJ1-5; D is possibly TRBD1 (6 bases). From germline, CDR1 is MDHEN and CDR2 SYDVKM. V lost 6 bases and J lost 4, with 13 bases in between. The CDR3 runs 14 residues. This CDR3 is CASSQNRANQPQHF. The CDR3 DNA is TGTGCCAGCAGCCAAAACAGGGCAAATCAGCCCCAGCATTTT.

The V and J genes are TRBV30 and TRBJ2-7; possibly TRBD1 for D (5 bases). The CDR3 extends over 14 amino acids. The ends were cut back, 2 bases at V and 6 bases at J, with 17 bases in the middle. CDR1 and CDR2 (germline): GTSNPN, SVGIG (reference sequence). The chain's CDR3 is CAWSPQGFSLEQYF. The CDR3 coding sequence is TGTGCCTGGAGTCCCCAGGGTTTTTCCCTCGAGCAGTACTTC.

This clone appeared once. CDR3 DNA sequence: TGTGCCACTAGGACAGGGGGAAATGAAAAACTGTTTTTT. Amino acids: CATRTGGNEKLFF. The chain links TRBV28 to TRBJ1-4, with 10 positions matching TRBD1. Germline V gene data show CDR1 as MDHEN and CDR2 as SYDVKM. V lost 10 bases and J lost 5; bases outside the gene matches: 4. The CDR3 contains 13 residues.

The chain combines TRBV6-1 with TRBJ1-6; maybe TRBD1 (6 bases). Germline loops: CDR1 MNHNS, CDR2 SASEGT. The CDR3 is made up of 13 amino acids. V lost 6 bases and J lost 7, with 10 bases in between. This CDR3 reads CASRAQGNSPLHF. The CDR3, as DNA: TGTGCCAGCAGAGCACAGGGAAATTCACCCCTCCACTTT.

DNA for the CDR3: TGTGCCAGCAACATGGACAGGGGAAAGAACACTGAAGCTTTCTTT. Translated: CASNMDRGKNTEAFF. This sequence joins TRBV6-5 and TRBJ1-1, with 9 bases that match TRBD1. The CDR3 totals 15 residues. Germline CDR1 is MNHEY and CDR2 is SVGAGI. The trim removed 7 bases at V and 1 base at J, leaving 7 bases unmatched.

CDR3 DNA sequence: TGTGCCAGCAGTGTAGTCCAGGGACTGACCGGGGAGCTGTTTTTT. As protein: CASSVVQGLTGELFF. The chain is built from TRBV25-1 and TRBJ2-2, with D possibly TRBD2 on 6 matching bases. This CDR3 spans 15 amino acids. Germline V CDR1 and CDR2: MGHDK, SYGVNS. V lost 4 bases to trimming and J lost 5 bases, with 14 bases between them.

The J gene is TRBJ1-1, the V gene TRBV5-1; TRBD1 matches at 7 bases. Germline V CDR1 and CDR2: SGHRS, YFSETQ. Losses at the gene ends were 4 bases for V and 3 bases for J; bases not matched to a gene: 9. The CDR3 runs 15 residues. In DNA form, the CDR3 reads TGCGCCAGCAGCCCGTGGCAGGGGGGAGACACTGAAGCTTTCTTT. Protein sequence: CASSPWQGGDTEAFF.

The chain joins TRBV4-1 to TRBJ2-1; 7 bases line up with TRBD2. CDR1 and CDR2 (germline): MGHRA, YSYEKL. The ends lost 1 base at V and 5 bases at J; junction bases unmatched: 14. The CDR3 contains 18 residues. The CDR3 DNA reads TGCGCCAGCAGCCAAGCCATTTTAGGGCTAGCGGATAACAATGAGCAGTTCTTC. Its translation: CASSQAILGLADNNEQFF.

The chain couples TRBV14 to TRBJ2-7, with D unclear. The CDR3 totals 12 residues. Germline assignment: CDR1 SGHDN and CDR2 FVKESK. V gave up 3 bases and J gave up 5 bases, with 8 bases separating them. The CDR3 spells CASSQAGHEQYF. The CDR3 DNA follows: TGTGCCAGCAGCCAGGCTGGCCACGAGCAGTACTTC.

This chain uses TRBV9 with TRBJ2-7, with TRBD1 identical over 8 bases. The CDR3 spans 16 residues. V dropped 0 bases and J dropped 3; count of bases not matched to a gene: 8. Germline V gives CDR1 SGDLS, CDR2 YYNGEE. CDR3 in DNA: TGTGCCAGCAGCGTAGCGGCCGGGACAGGACGCTACGAGCAGTACTTC. Its translation: CASSVAAGTGRYEQYF.

CDR3 residues: CASSESETGDYEQYF. CDR3 sequence (DNA): TGTGCCAGCAGTGAAAGTGAGACAGGGGACTACGAGCAGTACTTC. V gene TRBV25-1 combines with J gene TRBJ2-7, with 8 nucleotides matching TRBD1. V was clipped by 2 bases and J by 3 bases; unmatched bases: 6. This CDR3 has 15 amino acids. CDR1 and CDR2 from the germline V gene are MGHDK and SYGVNS.

The rearrangement uses TRBV5-1 and TRBJ1-1; the D gene is possibly TRBD1 (6 bases). Trimming stripped 5 bases from V and 4 bases from J, with 15 bases between. Looked up from germline, CDR1 is SGHRS and CDR2 is YFSETQ. The CDR3 is 14 amino acids. The CDR3 DNA reads TGCGCCAGCAGTCAACAGGGATTCGGCACTGAAGCTTTCTTT. Its translation is CASSQQGFGTEAFF.

The V gene is TRBV2, the J gene TRBJ2-1; D possibly corresponds to TRBD2 (5 bases). The germline gives CDR1 SNHLY, CDR2 FYNNEI. The CDR3 consists of 12 residues. Trimming removed 2 bases at V and 9 bases at J, with 8 bases between. Here the CDR3 reads CASSEFGLEQFF. In DNA form, the CDR3 reads TGTGCCAGCAGTGAATTCGGACTTGAGCAGTTCTTC.

J is TRBJ2-1 and V is TRBV27, with D tentatively TRBD2 (6 bases). Germline loops: CDR1 MNHEY, CDR2 SMNVEV (reference sequence). CDR3 length: 17 residues. The V gene lost 0 bases and the J gene lost 0 bases, with 12 bases spanning the gap. CDR3 loop: CASSLSVAVTSYNEQFF. CDR3 nucleotides: TGTGCCAGCAGTTTATCGGTAGCGGTGACCTCCTACAATGAGCAGTTCTTC.

The V gene is TRBV18, the J gene TRBJ1-1; D gene ambiguous. This CDR3 region has 12 residues. Trimming removed 2 bases at V and 6 bases at J, with 7 bases between. Germline V gene sequence: CDR1 KGHSH, CDR2 LQKENI. The CDR3 loop is CASSPMGAEAFF. The DNA for the CDR3 is TGTGCCAGCTCACCAATGGGCGCTGAAGCTTTCTTT.

A few counts support this clone. This rearrangement joins TRBV5-6 to TRBJ2-7; D not certain. The CDR3 is 14 residues long. V shed 4 bases and J shed 6 bases, with 17 bases lying between them. Germline CDR1 is SGHDT and CDR2 is YYEEEE. The CDR3 DNA follows: TGTGCCAGCAGCCCCCCCTCTCCGTCTATCGAGCAGTACTTC. Translated: CASSPPSPSIEQYF.

The chain uses TRBV18 and TRBJ2-2; D is undetermined. Trimming removed 2 bases at V and 2 bases at J, with 9 bases between. The CDR3 spans 15 residues. CDR1 KGHSH and CDR2 LQKENI come from the germline V gene. The CDR3 DNA reads as TGTGCCAGCTCACCAACTATAAGCAACACCGGGGAGCTGTTTTTT. Translation: CASSPTISNTGELFF.

The rearrangement uses TRBV6-5 and TRBJ1-5, with TRBD1 identical over 8 bases. From germline, CDR1 is MNHEY and CDR2 SVGAGI. V was pared by 2 bases and J by 6 bases, with 6 bases of the junction left unmatched. This CDR3 region has 15 residues. The CDR3 loop reads CASSYGRGLRQPQHF. The CDR3 DNA reads TGTGCCAGCAGTTACGGCAGGGGGCTTCGTCAGCCCCAGCATTTT.

The chain uses TRBV9 and TRBJ2-7, with D perhaps TRBD1 (6 bases). This CDR3 is 15 amino acids long. CDR1 is SGDLS, CDR2 YYNGEE, per germline. Trimming pared 0 bases from V and 3 bases from J, leaving 13 bases between. CDR3 loop: CASSVGRTADYEQYF. The CDR3 region has the DNA TGTGCCAGCAGCGTAGGCCGGACAGCCGACTACGAGCAGTACTTC. Supplemented by reference TRBV9 and TRBJ2-7, the full variable domain reads DSGVTQTPKHLITATGQRVTLRCSPRSGDLSVYWYQQSLDQGLQFLIQYYNGEERAKGNILERFSAQQFPDLHSELNLSSLELGDSALYFCASSVGRTADYEQYFGPGTRLTVT.